This TCR beta chain was identified in a study of beta chain features in type 1 diabetes (dated by TCRdb to the late 2010s). Background for the entire study: Patients and healthy donors did not differ in mean age, gender distribution, total cell number or subset yield. A total of about 100 million sorted cells were examined across all samples, and RNA yield correlated strongly with the number of cells per subset. Whereas all 30 or so donors provided naive and central memory subsets, regulatory and stem cell-like memory subsets were isolated from just 8 patients and roughly 8 healthy donors. The study compared the TCRB repertoires of sorted circulating CD4+ T cell subsets in recently diagnosed type 1 diabetes patients with those in matched healthy donors. Points the paper makes about the study in general: Shorter templates might have been favored by PCR, but patient and control samples were amplified and corrected together, so both groups would have been affected equally by any skew. Because cDNA was sequenced instead of genomic DNA, activated cells with high expression could be over-represented, although the groups did not differ in activation or CD3 levels. At VDJ recombination sites, patients with type 1 diabetes made fewer insertions and deleted more nucleotides, a pattern implying thymic rearrangement abnormalities. Naive, central memory and regulatory TCRB repertoires appeared to be more alike among patients than among healthy donors. A moderate but significant shortening of TCRB CDR3 length was observed in type 1 diabetes patients in all four CD4+ subsets. HLA sub-analyses involved small numbers of individuals, so any influence of HLA type on TCRB rearrangement remained unresolved.

This clone occurred a few times. Its recognized antigen is unknown. The record has no base qualities; no much larger clone is one base away. All of the isolated RNA was reverse transcribed with the High Capacity cDNA Reverse Transcription Kit, so expressed TCRB transcripts were sequenced. Deep immunoSEQ sequencing was applied to naive, central memory and regulatory T cell samples, giving an average of about 3.8 million total reads per sample. Sorted cells were lysed in RLT buffer, and RNA was extracted using DNase-treated RNeasy Micro or Mini kits according to cell number. Each cell subset was processed on its own to prevent cross-contamination, while patient and healthy donor samples were processed together. The immunoSEQ multiplex PCR was used to amplify TCRB sequences from cDNA, yielding 87-bp fragments that span the CDR3 region. Sequencing of the amplicons was done on the Illumina HiSeq platform. Under the source paper's analysis protocol: PCR bias was computationally corrected using synthetic template baselines, reads within Hamming distance 2 were collapsed, and singletons that could not be merged were discarded. Reads were aligned against IMGT so that V, D and J genes, CDR3 length and insertions or deletions at six rearrangement sites could be assigned. Within each subset, clonotype counts were normalized to the number of sorted cells before true diversity and Gini coefficients were calculated with the tcR R package. Repertoire sharing was quantified using the overlap coefficient calculated on TCRB nucleotide sequences. Out-of-frame TCRB sequences from naive cells were analyzed to stand in for the pre-selection repertoire. In TCRdb, the immuneACCESS table is reduced to in-frame sequences with V and J assigned. These tables do not hold every clone; where another copy was compared, an unresolved V gene accounts for under half, and the others remain unexplained. The V and J calls and clone size were taken over from that table, and D and trimming were inferred from the DNA. Here the sample has 900,000 or so clones; 15% to 20% occur a single time. The top ten hold 0.02% to 0.025% of the sample.

V is reduced by 4 bases and J by 6 bases, leaving a spacing of 13 bases between them. Looking up the germline V gene yields CDR1 KGHSH and CDR2 LQKENI. Including the terminal cysteine and phenylalanine, the CDR3 comprises 13 residues. Only the CDR3 region is kept as DNA, spanning 39 bases read in frame from base 1. Each donor gave one peripheral blood draw, roughly 0.12 L on average, collected into heparinised tubes. Using a panel that included CD45RO, CCR7, CD25, CD127, CD95 and CD27, naive, central memory, regulatory and stem cell-like memory CD4+ T cells were sorted on a BD FACSAria II. All sorted populations exceeded 95% purity. PBMCs were isolated right away by Lymphoprep density gradient centrifugation and were stained directly, without culture. To minimize batch effects, samples were stained and sorted in pairs, one healthy donor with one patient per experiment.

The source material was naive CD4+ T cells from blood. This specimen's cell subset or site label, per the study, means: true naive CD4+ T cells. Rearrangement joined TRBV18 to TRBJ2-7; no D gene can be assigned with confidence. The receptor was derived from a woman under 30 in good health. The bases are TGTGCCAGCTCACTGGACCGACAAGCCGAGCAGTACTTC. This translates into CASSLDRQAEQYF.